These 20 T cell receptor beta chains were all obtained from the same sample, sequenced in a study of blood T cell dynamics during melanoma immunotherapy. Time point: week 3, after first cycle of checkpoint inhibitor. Assay: immunoSEQ multiplex PCR; the TCRdb copy retains only in-frame clones and omits some. The sample holds some 10,000 clones, around nine tenths seen once. The material sequenced was blood, taken from a patient treated with checkpoint blockade. Receptor source: a human donor with melanoma.

The chain links TRBV5-4 to TRBJ1-4; perhaps TRBD1 as D (5 bases). This CDR3 contains 17 residues. Per the germline V gene, CDR1 is SGHNT and CDR2 is YYREEE (reference sequence). Trimming removed 0 bases from V and 4 bases from J, with 16 bases in between. The CDR3 here is CASSLAGGAHSNEKLFF. The CDR3 bases are TGTGCCAGCAGCTTGGCGGGAGGGGCGCATAGTAATGAAAAACTGTTTTTT.

This sequence joins TRBV10-1 and TRBJ2-5, with 10 bases fitting TRBD1. Germline V lookup: CDR1 WNHNN, CDR2 SYGVQD (reference sequence). V was pared by 4 bases and J by 5 bases, with 4 bases of the junction left unmatched. The CDR3 is made up of 14 amino acids. Here the CDR3 DNA reads TGCGCCAGCAGTGGCGACAGGGGGCGGGAGACCCAGTACTTC. It specifies CASSGDRGRETQYF.

DNA for the CDR3: TGTGCCAGCAGCCGAGGGGGAGGTTTCTGGCAGTTCTTC. This translates into CASSRGGGFWQFF. The chain uses TRBV7-9 and TRBJ2-1; D assignment may be TRBD1 or TRBD2 (6 bases each). V was shortened by 5 bases and J by 12 bases, with 17 bases between the two germline ends. The CDR3 contains 13 residues. CDR1 is SEHNR, CDR2 FQNEAQ, per germline (reference sequence).

The genes are TRBV28 and TRBJ2-7; tentatively, D is TRBD1 (6 bases). The CDR3 is 14 residues long. Germline V gene lookup returns CDR1 MDHEN and CDR2 SYDVKM. V was shortened by 6 bases and J by 4 bases, with 16 bases between the two germline ends. CDR3 amino acids: CASSAGTLLYEQYF. The CDR3 nucleotides are TGTGCCAGCAGCGCCGGGACACTTCTTTACGAGCAGTACTTC.

J is TRBJ2-7 and V is TRBV13; D ambiguous. The CDR3 is 14 residues long. With 0 bases removed from V and 3 bases from J, the gap between germline ends came to 9 bases. CDR1 and CDR2 from the germline V gene are PRHDT and FYEKMQ (reference sequence). The CDR3, as DNA: TGTGCCAGCAGCTTAGGCCCCGGAGACTACGAGCAGTACTTC. Translated: CASSLGPGDYEQYF.

This clone was counted once. The V and J genes are TRBV4-3 and TRBJ2-6, with D possibly being TRBD1 (6 bases). Between the trimmed V and J ends, which lost 4 bases and 1 base, there was a span of 14 bases. The V gene's germline CDR1 is LGHNA and CDR2 YSLEER. The CDR3 loop spans 17 amino acids. This CDR3 reads CASSLQGIGSGANVLTF. The CDR3 region has the DNA TGCGCCAGCAGCCTTCAGGGGATTGGATCTGGGGCCAACGTCCTGACTTTC.

V gene TRBV5-1 combines with J gene TRBJ1-1; 7 bases agree with TRBD1. Germline trimming cut 4 bases from V and 1 base from J; bases unmatched to any gene: 4. The length of the CDR3 is 14 residues. Germline values: CDR1 SGHRS, CDR2 YFSETQ. CDR3 amino acids: CASSPGQPNTEAFF. The DNA of the CDR3 is TGCGCCAGCAGCCCGGGACAGCCGAACACTGAAGCTTTCTTT.

With regard to this clone: Sequence at one end of the junction differs from germline and may be a read error. This sequence joins TRBV7-7 and TRBJ2-5, with a possible D match to TRBD1 (5 bases). The CDR3 is 14 amino acids. Per the germline V gene, CDR1 is SSHAT and CDR2 is FNYEAQ (reference sequence). This CDR3 reads CASSFEGAQETQYF. CDR3 in DNA: TGTGCTAGCAGCTTCGAAGGGGCGCAGGAGACCCAGTACTTC.

V is TRBV7-2 and J is TRBJ2-6, with D hard to call. Germline assignment: CDR1 SGHTA and CDR2 FQGNSA. The CDR3 has 15 residues. Trimming removed 6 bases from V and 0 bases from J, with 9 bases in between. The CDR3 coding sequence is TGTGCCAGCAGACCACGGAGCTCTGGGGCCAACGTCCTGACTTTC. It encodes CASRPRSSGANVLTF.

The chain is built from TRBV6-6 and TRBJ1-2, with D perhaps TRBD1 (5 bases). Germline-derived CDR1 and CDR2 are MNHNY and SVGAGI (reference sequence). The CDR3 totals 15 residues. The V end was cut by 5 bases, the J end by 8 bases, with 21 bases between. The CDR3 loop is CASSPSGQARQGYTF. The CDR3, as DNA: TGTGCCAGCAGTCCTTCAGGGCAGGCCAGACAGGGCTACACCTTC.

This chain connects TRBV19 to TRBJ2-7, with 7 bases aligning to TRBD2. The CDR3 extends over 12 amino acids. The V and J ends lost 2 bases and 7 bases, in that order; junction bases with no gene match: 2. Germline values: CDR1 LNHDA, CDR2 SQIVND (reference sequence). The CDR3 DNA follows: TGTGCCAGTAGTATAACGGGAGGAGAGCAGTACTTC. Amino acid sequence: CASSITGGEQYF.

This clone was observed once. V and J are TRBV5-8 and TRBJ1-4; D may be TRBD1 (5 bases). Germline V gene sequence: CDR1 SGHTS, CDR2 YDEGEE. The CDR3 has 16 residues. V was cut by 6 bases and J by 8 bases, with 23 bases left in between. The CDR3 bases are TGTGCCAGCAACATGGAGGGGAGGTCGACTGGGGAAAAACTGTTTTTT. Translated: CASNMEGRSTGEKLFF.

The chain recombines TRBV18 with TRBJ2-2, with 9 bases matching TRBD1. The CDR3 consists of 15 residues. The germline V gene has CDR1 KGHSH and CDR2 LQKENI. With 4 bases clipped from V and 0 bases from J, the junction kept 0 bases outside the gene matches. Here the CDR3 reads CASSRTGANTGELFF. The CDR3 nucleotides are TGTGCCAGCTCACGGACAGGGGCGAACACCGGGGAGCTGTTTTTT.

The J gene is TRBJ2-1, the V gene TRBV4-3, with TRBD2 matching over 7 bases. This CDR3 is built from 17 residues. Germline trimming cut 3 bases from V and 5 bases from J; bases unmatched to any gene: 13. CDR1 LGHNA and CDR2 YSLEER come from the germline V gene. CDR3 in amino acids: CASSQWGEPGGNNEQFF. DNA for the CDR3: TGCGCCAGCAGCCAGTGGGGCGAGCCGGGAGGTAACAATGAGCAGTTCTTC.

The sample holds a few counts of this clone. The gene calls are TRBV7-9 and TRBJ2-7; D is perhaps TRBD1 (6 bases). The germline V and J ends were trimmed by 2 bases and 2 bases, with 10 bases remaining between them. There are 14 residues in the CDR3. CDR1 and CDR2 from the germline V gene are SEHNR and FQNEAQ (reference sequence). In nucleotides, the CDR3 is TGTGCCAGCAGCTTAAACAGGGACACCTACGAGCAGTACTTC. Translating gives CASSLNRDTYEQYF. The whole variable domain, remainder taken from reference TRBV7-9 and TRBJ2-7, is DTGVSQNPRHKITKRGQNVTFRCDPISEHNRLYWYRQTLGQGPEFLTYFQNEAQLEKSRLLSDRFSAERPKGSFSTLEIQRTEQGDSAMYLCASSLNRDTYEQYFGPGTRLTVT.

The chain uses TRBV18 and TRBJ2-3, with D maybe TRBD1 (6 bases). This CDR3 has 15 residues. V was trimmed by 3 bases and J by 0 bases, leaving 10 bases between them. In germline, CDR1 is KGHSH, CDR2 LQKENI. CDR3 nucleotide sequence: TGTGCCAGCTCACCGGGTCAGGGGAGCACAGATACGCAGTATTTT. As protein: CASSPGQGSTDTQYF. Filled out from reference TRBV18 and TRBJ2-3, the complete variable domain reads NAGVMQNPRHLVRRRGQEARLRCSPMKGHSHVYWYRQLPEEGLKFMVYLQKENIIDESGMPKERFSAEFPKEGPSILRIQQVVRGDSAAYFCASSPGQGSTDTQYFGPGTRLTVL.

V usage is TRBV6-1 and J usage is TRBJ1-2, with TRBD1 as a possible D gene (6 bases). CDR1 and CDR2 (germline): MNHNS, SASEGT. This CDR3 region has 13 residues. The ends were cut back, 5 bases at V and 8 bases at J, with 15 bases in the middle. CDR3 bases: TGTGCCAGCAGTACCAGGGGATCTGGAGGCTACACCTTC. It codes for CASSTRGSGGYTF.

The chain combines TRBV29-1 with TRBJ1-1; D possibly corresponds to TRBD1 (6 bases). CDR1 and CDR2 (germline): SQVTM, ANQGSEA. V lost 8 bases, J lost 0 bases, and 13 bases lay in between. This CDR3 comprises 13 residues. CDR3 loop: CSTTGHLNTEAFF. The CDR3 DNA reads as TGCAGCACCACGGGACACTTGAACACTGAAGCTTTCTTT. The full variable domain, in which reference TRBV29-1 and TRBJ1-1 provide the parts outside the CDR3, is SAVISQKPSRDICQRGTSLTIQCQVDSQVTMMFWYRQQPGQSLTLIATANQGSEATYESGFVIDKFPISRPNLTFSTLTVSNMSPEDSSIYLCSTTGHLNTEAFFGQGTRLTVV.

The genes are TRBV5-5 and TRBJ2-2; D unclear. Trimming took off 4 bases at V and 5 bases at J, with 15 bases between the two ends. Germline assignment: CDR1 SGHKS and CDR2 YYEKEE (reference sequence). The length of the CDR3 is 15 residues. CDR3 coding DNA: TGTGCCAGCAGCGCAGTTTCCAAGGGTACCGGGGAGCTGTTTTTT. Protein: CASSAVSKGTGELFF.

The rearrangement links TRBV6-1 to TRBJ1-5; TRBD1 might be the D (5 bases). Between the trimmed V and J ends, which lost 7 bases and 3 bases, there was a span of 16 bases. Germline V lookup: CDR1 MNHNS, CDR2 SASEGT. This CDR3 spans 15 amino acids. CDR3 DNA: TGTGCCAGCATTGAGGGGAGTTTAGTCAATCAGCCCCAGCATTTT. Encoded protein: CASIEGSLVNQPQHF.